This T cell receptor beta chain derives from a study of control samples from healthy donors and cancer patients. The CDR3 is 12 residues long. Germline V gene lookup returns CDR1 MNHEY and CDR2 SVGAGI. V dropped 4 bases and J dropped 1 base, with 4 bases sitting between them. The repertoire was sequenced with immunoSEQ multiplex PCR; TCRdb's copy has only in-frame clones and lacks some. The data show 95,000 to 120,000 clones, roughly four fifths seen once. This TCR was sampled from a man younger than 35 in good health. V usage is TRBV6-5 and J usage is TRBJ1-1; no clear D gene. Input material: blood. The CDR3 protein is CASSFQNTEAFF. The CDR3 DNA follows: TGTGCCAGCAGTTTTCAGAACACTGAAGCTTTCTTT.